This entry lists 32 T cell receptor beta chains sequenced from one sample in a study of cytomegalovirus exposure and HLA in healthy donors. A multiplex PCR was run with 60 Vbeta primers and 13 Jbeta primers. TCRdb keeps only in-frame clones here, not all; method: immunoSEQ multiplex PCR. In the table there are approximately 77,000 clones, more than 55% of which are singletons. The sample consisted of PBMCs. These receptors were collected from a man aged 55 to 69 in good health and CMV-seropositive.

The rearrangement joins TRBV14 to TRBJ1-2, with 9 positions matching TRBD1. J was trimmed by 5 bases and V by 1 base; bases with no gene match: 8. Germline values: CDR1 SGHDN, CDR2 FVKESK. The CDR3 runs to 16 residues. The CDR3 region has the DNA TGTGCCAGCAGCCAAGGCCTAACAGGGGGCGGATATGGCTACACCTTC. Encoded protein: CASSQGLTGGGYGYTF.

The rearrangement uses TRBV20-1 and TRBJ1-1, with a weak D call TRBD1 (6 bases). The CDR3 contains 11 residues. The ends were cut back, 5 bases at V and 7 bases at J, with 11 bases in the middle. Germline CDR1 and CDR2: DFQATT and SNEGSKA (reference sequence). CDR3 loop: CSAQKGDEAFF. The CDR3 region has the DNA TGCAGTGCTCAAAAGGGGGATGAAGCTTTCTTT.

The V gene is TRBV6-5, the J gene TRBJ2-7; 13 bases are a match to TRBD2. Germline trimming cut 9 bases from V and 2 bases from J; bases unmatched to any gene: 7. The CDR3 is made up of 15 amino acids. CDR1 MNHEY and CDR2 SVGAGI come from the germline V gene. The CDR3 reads CASLPGTSGTYEQYF. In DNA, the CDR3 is TGTGCCAGTCTCCCTGGGACTAGCGGGACCTACGAGCAGTACTTC.

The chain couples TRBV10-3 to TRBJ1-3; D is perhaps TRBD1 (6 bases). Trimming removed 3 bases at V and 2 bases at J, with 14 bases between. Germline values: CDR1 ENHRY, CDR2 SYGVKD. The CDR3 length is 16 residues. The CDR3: CAISDVGGGTGNTIYF. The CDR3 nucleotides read TGTGCCATCAGTGACGTGGGAGGGGGAACTGGAAACACCATATATTTT.

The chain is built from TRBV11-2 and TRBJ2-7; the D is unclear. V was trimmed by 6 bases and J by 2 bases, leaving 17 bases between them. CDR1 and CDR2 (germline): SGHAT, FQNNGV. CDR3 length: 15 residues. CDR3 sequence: CASSPSVGTTYEQYF. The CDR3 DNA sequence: TGTGCCAGCAGTCCAAGTGTGGGCACCACCTACGAGCAGTACTTC. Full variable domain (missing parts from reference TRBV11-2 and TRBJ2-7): EAGVAQSPRYKIIEKRQSVAFWCNPISGHATLYWYQQILGQGPKLLIQFQNNGVVDDSQLPKDRFSAERLKGVDSTLKIQPAKLEDSAVYLCASSPSVGTTYEQYFGPGTRLTVT.

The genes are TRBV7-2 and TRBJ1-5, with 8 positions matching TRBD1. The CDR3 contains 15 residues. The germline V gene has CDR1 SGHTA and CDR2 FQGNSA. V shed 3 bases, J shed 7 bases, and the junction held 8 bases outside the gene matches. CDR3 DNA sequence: TGTGCCAGCAGCTTTGGACAGGGCCGCACGCAGCCCCAGCATTTT. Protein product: CASSFGQGRTQPQHF.

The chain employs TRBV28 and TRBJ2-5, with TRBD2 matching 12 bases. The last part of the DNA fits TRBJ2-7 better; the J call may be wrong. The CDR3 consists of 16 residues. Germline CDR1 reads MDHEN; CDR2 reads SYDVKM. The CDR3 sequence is CASSLTTSGSSYEQYF. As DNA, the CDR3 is TGTGCCAGCAGTTTAACGACTAGCGGGAGCTCCTACGAGCAGTACTTC.

In DNA, the CDR3 is TGTGCCAGTCGGAGGGGCAATCAGCCCCAGCATTTT. Protein sequence: CASRRGNQPQHF. This chain links TRBV7-9 with TRBJ1-5; D unclear. The CDR3 runs to 12 residues. Trimming left V 9 bases short and J 2 bases short, with 8 bases between. Germline V lookup: CDR1 SEHNR, CDR2 FQNEAQ (reference sequence).

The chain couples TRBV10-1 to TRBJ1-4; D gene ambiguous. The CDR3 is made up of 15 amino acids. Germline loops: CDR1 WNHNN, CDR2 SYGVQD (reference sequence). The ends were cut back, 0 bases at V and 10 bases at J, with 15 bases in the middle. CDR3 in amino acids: CASSESKPPRGKLFF. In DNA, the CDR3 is TGCGCCAGCAGTGAGTCGAAACCTCCCCGGGGAAAACTGTTTTTT.

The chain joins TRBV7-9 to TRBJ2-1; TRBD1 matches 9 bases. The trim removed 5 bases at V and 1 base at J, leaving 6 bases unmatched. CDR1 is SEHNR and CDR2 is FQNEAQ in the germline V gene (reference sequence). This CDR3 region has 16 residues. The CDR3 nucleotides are TGTGCCAGCAGCCCCGGACAGGGGCCTTCCTACAATGAGCAGTTCTTC. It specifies CASSPGQGPSYNEQFF.

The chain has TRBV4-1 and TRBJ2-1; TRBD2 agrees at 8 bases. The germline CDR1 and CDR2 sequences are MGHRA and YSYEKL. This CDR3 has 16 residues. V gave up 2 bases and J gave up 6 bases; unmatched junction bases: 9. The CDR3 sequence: CASSQLRGGFFNEQFF. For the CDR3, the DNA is TGCGCCAGCAGCCAACTCCGGGGGGGCTTCTTCAATGAGCAGTTCTTC.

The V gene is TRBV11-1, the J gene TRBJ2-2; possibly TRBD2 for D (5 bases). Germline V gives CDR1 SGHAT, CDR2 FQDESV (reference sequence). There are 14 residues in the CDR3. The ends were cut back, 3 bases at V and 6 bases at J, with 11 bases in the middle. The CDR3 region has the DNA TGTGCCAGCAGCTTCGACACTAGTCCCGGGGAGCTGTTTTTT. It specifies CASSFDTSPGELFF.

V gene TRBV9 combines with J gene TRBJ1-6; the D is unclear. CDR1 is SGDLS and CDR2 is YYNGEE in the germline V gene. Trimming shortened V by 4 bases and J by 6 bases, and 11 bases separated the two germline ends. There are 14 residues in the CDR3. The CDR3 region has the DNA TGTGCCAGCAGCCTTCCCCTGAGTAATTCACCCCTCCACTTT. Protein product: CASSLPLSNSPLHF.

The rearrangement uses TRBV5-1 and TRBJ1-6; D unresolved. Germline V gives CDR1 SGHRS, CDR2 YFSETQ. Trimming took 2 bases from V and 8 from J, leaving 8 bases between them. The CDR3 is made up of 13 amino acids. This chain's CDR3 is CASSFGSDSPLHF. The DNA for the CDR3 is TGCGCCAGCAGCTTTGGTTCAGATTCACCCCTCCACTTT.

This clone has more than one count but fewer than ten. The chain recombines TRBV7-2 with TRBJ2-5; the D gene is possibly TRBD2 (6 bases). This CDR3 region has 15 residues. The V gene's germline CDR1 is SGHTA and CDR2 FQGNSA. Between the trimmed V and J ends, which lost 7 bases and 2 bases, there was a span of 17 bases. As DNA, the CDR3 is TGTGCCAGCACCTCTAGGGCCGGGGGACAAGAGACCCAGTACTTC. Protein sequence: CASTSRAGGQETQYF. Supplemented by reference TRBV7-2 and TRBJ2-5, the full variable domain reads GAGVSQSPSNKVTEKGKDVELRCDPISGHTALYWYRQSLGQGLEFLIYFQGNSAPDKSGLPSDRFSAERTGGSVSTLTIQRTQQEDSAVYLCASTSRAGGQETQYFGPGTRLLVL.

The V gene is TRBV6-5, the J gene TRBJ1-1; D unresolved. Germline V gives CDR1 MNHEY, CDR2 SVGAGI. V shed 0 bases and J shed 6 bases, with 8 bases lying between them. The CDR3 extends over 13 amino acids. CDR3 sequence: CASSYSRVAEAFF. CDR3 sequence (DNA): TGTGCCAGCAGTTACTCGAGGGTGGCTGAAGCTTTCTTT.

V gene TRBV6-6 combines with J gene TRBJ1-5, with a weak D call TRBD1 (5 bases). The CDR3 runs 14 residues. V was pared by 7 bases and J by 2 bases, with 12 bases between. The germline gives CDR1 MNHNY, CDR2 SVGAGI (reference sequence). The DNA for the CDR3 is TGTGCCAGCACCTTAGGGGAAGGCAATCAGCCCCAGCATTTT. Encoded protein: CASTLGEGNQPQHF.

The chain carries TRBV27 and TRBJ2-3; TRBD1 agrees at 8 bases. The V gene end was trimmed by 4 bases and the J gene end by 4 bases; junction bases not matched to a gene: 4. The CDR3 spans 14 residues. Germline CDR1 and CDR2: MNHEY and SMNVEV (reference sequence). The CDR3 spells CASSWAGGADTQYF. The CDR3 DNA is TGTGCCAGCAGTTGGGCAGGGGGCGCAGATACGCAGTATTTT.

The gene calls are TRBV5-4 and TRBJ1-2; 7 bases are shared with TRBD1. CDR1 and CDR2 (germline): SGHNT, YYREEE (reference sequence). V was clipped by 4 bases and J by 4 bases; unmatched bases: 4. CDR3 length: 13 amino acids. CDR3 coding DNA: TGTGCCAGCAGCGTCGGGACAGCCTATGGCTACACCTTC. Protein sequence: CASSVGTAYGYTF.

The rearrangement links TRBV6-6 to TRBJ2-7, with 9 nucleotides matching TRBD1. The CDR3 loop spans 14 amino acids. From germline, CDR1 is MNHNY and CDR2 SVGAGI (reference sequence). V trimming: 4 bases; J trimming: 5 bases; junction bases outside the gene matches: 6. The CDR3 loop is CASSWGQGGDEQYF. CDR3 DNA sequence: TGTGCCAGCAGTTGGGGACAGGGAGGTGACGAGCAGTACTTC.

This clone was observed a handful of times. The CDR3 DNA follows: TGTGCCAGCAGTGTCCTACTAGCGGGAGGGGACGAGCAGTACTTC. The encoded protein is CASSVLLAGGDEQYF. The rearrangement uses TRBV6-1 and TRBJ2-7; 13 bases agree with TRBD2. The germline V gene has CDR1 MNHNS and CDR2 SASEGT. The CDR3 is made up of 15 amino acids. Trimming removed 4 bases from V and 5 bases from J; junction bases left unmatched: 5.

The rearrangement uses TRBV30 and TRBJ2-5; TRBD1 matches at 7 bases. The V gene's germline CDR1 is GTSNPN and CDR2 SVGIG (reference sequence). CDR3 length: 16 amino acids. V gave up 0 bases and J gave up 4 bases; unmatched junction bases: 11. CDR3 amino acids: CAWSVFFTRTGETQYF. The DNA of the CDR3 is TGTGCCTGGAGTGTTTTTTTCACTCGGACAGGAGAGACCCAGTACTTC.

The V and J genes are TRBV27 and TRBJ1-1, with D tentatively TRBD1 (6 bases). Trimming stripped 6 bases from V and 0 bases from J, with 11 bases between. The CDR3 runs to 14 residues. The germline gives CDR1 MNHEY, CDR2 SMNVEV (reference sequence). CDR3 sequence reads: CASRVTGLNTEAFF. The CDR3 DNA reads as TGTGCCAGCAGGGTGACAGGACTGAACACTGAAGCTTTCTTT.

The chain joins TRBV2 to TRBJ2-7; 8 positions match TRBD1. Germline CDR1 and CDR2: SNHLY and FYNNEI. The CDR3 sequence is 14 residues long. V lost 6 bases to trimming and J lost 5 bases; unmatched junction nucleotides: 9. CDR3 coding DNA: TGTGCCAGCAGAAAAGGACAGGGAAACCACGAGCAGTACTTC. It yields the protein CASRKGQGNHEQYF.

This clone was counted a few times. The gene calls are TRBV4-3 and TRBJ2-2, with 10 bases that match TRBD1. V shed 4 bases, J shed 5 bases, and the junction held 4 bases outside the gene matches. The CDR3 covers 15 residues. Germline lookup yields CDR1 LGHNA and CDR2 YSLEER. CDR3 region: CASSRGTGATGELFF. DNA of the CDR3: TGCGCCAGCAGCCGAGGGACAGGGGCTACCGGGGAGCTGTTTTTT.

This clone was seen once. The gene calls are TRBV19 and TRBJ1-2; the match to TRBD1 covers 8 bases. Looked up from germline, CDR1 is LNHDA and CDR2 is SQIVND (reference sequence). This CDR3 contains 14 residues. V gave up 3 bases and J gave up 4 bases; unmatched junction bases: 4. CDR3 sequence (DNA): TGTGCCAGTAGTATGGACAGGGTCTCCTATGGCTACACCTTC. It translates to CASSMDRVSYGYTF.

The DNA of the CDR3 is TGTGCCCTATCCGCGGGGATTTCGTTCGACGAGCAGTACTTC. This gives the protein CALSAGISFDEQYF. The J gene is TRBJ2-7, the V gene TRBV10-3; D is perhaps TRBD2 (6 bases). This CDR3 is built from 14 residues. Between the trimmed V and J ends, which lost 11 bases and 5 bases, there was a span of 22 bases. Germline-derived CDR1 and CDR2 are ENHRY and SYGVKD.

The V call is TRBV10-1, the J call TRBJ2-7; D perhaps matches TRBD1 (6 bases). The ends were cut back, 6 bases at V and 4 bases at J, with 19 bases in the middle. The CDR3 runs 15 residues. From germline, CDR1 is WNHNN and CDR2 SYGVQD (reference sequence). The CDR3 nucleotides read TGCGCCAGCAGCCCCGGGGCAGGGGCCAGTTACGAGCAGTACTTC. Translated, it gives CASSPGAGASYEQYF.

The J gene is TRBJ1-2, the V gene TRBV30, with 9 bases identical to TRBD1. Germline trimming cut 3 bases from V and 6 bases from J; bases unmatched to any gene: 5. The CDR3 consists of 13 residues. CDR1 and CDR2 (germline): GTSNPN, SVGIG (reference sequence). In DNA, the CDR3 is TGTGCCTGGAGGCCGGGACAGGGAAATGGCTACACCTTC. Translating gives CAWRPGQGNGYTF. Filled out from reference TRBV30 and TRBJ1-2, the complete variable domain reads SQTIHQWPATLVQPVGSPLSLECTVEGTSNPNLYWYRQAAGRGLQLLFYSVGIGQISSEVPQNLSASRPQDRQFILSSKKLLLSDSGFYLCAWRPGQGNGYTFGSGTRLTVV.

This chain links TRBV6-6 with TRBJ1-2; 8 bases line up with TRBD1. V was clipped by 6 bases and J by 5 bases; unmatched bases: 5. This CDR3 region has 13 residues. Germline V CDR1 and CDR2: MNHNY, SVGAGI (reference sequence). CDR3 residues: CASSTGQGYGYTF. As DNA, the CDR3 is TGTGCCAGCAGCACCGGACAGGGATATGGCTACACCTTC.

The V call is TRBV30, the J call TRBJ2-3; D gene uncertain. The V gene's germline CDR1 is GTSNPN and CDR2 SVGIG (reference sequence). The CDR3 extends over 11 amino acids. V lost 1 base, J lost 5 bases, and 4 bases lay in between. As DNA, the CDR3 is TGTGCCTGGAGTGCGAGAGATACGCAGTATTTT. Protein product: CAWSARDTQYF.

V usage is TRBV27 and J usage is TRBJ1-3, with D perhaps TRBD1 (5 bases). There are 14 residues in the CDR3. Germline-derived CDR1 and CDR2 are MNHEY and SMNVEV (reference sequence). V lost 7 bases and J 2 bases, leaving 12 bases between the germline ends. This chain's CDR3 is CASTGTTAGNTIYF. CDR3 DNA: TGTGCCAGCACAGGGACTACAGCTGGAAACACCATATATTTT.